These 4 T cell receptor beta chains share one sample of origin, sequenced in a study of T cells in Graves' hyperthyroidism and ophthalmopathy. The source material, RNA transcripts, was used to amplify TCR beta CDR3 regions. The TCR CDR3 first-round RT-PCR relied on the HTBI primer set. Using its own MiXCR run on the multiplex PCR reads, TCRdb lists one record per CDR3 protein. The table has fewer than 650,000 distinct CDR3 sequences, 14% seen once. The material sequenced was blood. The origin of the receptors is a woman aged 40 to 50 with Graves' hyperthyroidism.

The chain combines TRBV7-2 with TRBJ2-1, with 11 bases that match TRBD2. With V trimmed by 2 bases and J by 3 bases, 9 bases remained unmatched. This CDR3 comprises 18 residues. Germline loops: CDR1 SGHTA, CDR2 FQGNSA. The CDR3 loop reads CASSLLPTGLAGYNEQFF. The DNA for the CDR3 is TGTGCCAGCAGCTTACTTCCCACCGGACTAGCGGGCTACAATGAGCAGTTCTTC.

Only a few counts were recorded for this clonotype. The J gene is TRBJ2-6, the V gene TRBV12-3 or TRBV12-4; a weak D match, TRBD1 (6 bases). The CDR3 is 15 residues long. V was trimmed by 5 bases and J by 3 bases, leaving 11 bases between them. The CDR3 region has the DNA TGTGCCAGCAGTGGGGGCGGCTTTGGGGCCAACGTCCTGACTTTC. This encodes CASSGGGFGANVLTF.

This clonotype was found many times. The chain combines TRBV5-1 with TRBJ2-2; D might be TRBD1 or TRBD2, each matching 6 bases. CDR3 length: 16 amino acids. Deletions cut 0 bases from V and 4 bases from J, with 13 bases between. CDR1 and CDR2 (germline): SGHRS, YFSETQ. The CDR3 DNA is TGCGCCAGCAGCTTGGAACCGGGGGCGAGCACCGGGGAGCTGTTTTTT. It specifies CASSLEPGASTGELFF. Based on the CDR3 plus reference TRBV5-1 and TRBJ2-2, the full variable domain is KAGVTQTPRYLIKTRGQQVTLSCSPISGHRSVSWYQQTPGQGLQFLFEYFSETQRNKGNFPGRFSGRQFSNSRSEMNVSTLELGDSALYLCASSLEPGASTGELFFGEGSRLTVL.

Comment on this clonotype: The conserved closing phenylalanine or tryptophan is absent in this CDR3, likely reflecting a read error. The chain carries TRBV18 and TRBJ1-2; 9 bases agree with TRBD1. Germline V gene data show CDR1 as KGHSH and CDR2 as LQKENI. The CDR3 is 16 residues long. After removal of 6 bases from V and 0 bases from J, the junction contained 8 bases not matched to a gene. The CDR3 region has the DNA TGTGCCAGCTCCGATTCGACAGGGGGGACTAACTATGGCTACACCCTC. Amino acids: CASSDSTGGTNYGYTL.